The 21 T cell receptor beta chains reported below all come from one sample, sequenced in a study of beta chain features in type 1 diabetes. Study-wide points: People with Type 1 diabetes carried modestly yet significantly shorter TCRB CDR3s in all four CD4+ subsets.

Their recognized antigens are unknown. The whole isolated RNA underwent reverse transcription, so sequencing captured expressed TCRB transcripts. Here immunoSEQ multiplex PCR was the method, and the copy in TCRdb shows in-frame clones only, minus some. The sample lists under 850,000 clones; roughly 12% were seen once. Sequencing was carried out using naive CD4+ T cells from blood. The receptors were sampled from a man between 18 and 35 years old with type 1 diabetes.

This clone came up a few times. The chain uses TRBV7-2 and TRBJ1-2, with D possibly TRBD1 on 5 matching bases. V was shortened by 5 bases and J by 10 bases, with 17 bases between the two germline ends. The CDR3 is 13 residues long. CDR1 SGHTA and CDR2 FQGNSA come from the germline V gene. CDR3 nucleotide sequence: TGTGCCAGCAGCCAAGTAGGGGTAATCGACTACACCTTC. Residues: CASSQVGVIDYTF.

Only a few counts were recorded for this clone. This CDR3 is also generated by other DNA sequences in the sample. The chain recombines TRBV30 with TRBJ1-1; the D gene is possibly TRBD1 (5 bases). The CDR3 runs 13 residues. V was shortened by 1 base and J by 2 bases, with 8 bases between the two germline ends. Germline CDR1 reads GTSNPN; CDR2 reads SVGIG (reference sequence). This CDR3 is CAWSGQPNTEAFF. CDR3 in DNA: TGTGCCTGGAGTGGACAGCCCAACACTGAAGCTTTCTTT.

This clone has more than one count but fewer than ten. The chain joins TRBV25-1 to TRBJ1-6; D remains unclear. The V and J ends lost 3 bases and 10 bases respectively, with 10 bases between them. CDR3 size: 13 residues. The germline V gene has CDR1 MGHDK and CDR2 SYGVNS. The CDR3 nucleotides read TGTGCCAGCAGTGATCGGGCCGCGTCACCCCTCCACTTT. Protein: CASSDRAASPLHF.

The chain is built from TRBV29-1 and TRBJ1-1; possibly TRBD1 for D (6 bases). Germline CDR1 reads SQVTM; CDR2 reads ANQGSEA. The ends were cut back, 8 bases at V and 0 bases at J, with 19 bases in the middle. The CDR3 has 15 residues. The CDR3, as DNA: TGCAGCTGGGGCAGACAGCAGGGGATGAACACTGAAGCTTTCTTT. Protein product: CSWGRQQGMNTEAFF.

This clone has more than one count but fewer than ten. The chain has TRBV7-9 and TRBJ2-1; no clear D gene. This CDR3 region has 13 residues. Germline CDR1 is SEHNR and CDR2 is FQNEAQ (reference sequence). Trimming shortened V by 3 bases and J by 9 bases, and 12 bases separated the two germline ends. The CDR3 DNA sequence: TGTGCCAGCAGCTTGAATGGTTTGAGTGAGCAGTTCTTC. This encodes CASSLNGLSEQFF.

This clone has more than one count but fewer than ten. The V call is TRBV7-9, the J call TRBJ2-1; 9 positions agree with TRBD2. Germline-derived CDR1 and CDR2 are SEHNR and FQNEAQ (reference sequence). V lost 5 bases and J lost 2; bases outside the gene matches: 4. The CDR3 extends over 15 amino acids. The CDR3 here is CASSPLAGPYNEQFF. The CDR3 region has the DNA TGTGCCAGCAGCCCCCTAGCGGGGCCCTACAATGAGCAGTTCTTC.

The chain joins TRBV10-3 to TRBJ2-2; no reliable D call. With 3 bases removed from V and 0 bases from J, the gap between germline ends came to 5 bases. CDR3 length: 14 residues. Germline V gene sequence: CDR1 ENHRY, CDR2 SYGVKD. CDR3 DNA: TGTGCCATCAGTGAAATTCCGAACACCGGGGAGCTGTTTTTT. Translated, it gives CAISEIPNTGELFF.

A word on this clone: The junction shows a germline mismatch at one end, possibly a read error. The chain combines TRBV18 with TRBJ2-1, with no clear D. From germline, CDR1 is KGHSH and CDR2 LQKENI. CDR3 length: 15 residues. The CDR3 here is CASSPFTGSHNEQFF. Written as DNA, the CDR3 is TGTGCCAGCTCCCCATTTACGGGCTCCCACAATGAGCAGTTCTTC.

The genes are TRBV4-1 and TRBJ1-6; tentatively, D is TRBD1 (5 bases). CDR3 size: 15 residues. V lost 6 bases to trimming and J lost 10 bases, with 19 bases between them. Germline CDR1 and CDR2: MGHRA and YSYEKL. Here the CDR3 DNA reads TGCGCCAGCAGTCATGAACTTATGGGGGGGTCACCCCTCCACTTT. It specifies CASSHELMGGSPLHF.

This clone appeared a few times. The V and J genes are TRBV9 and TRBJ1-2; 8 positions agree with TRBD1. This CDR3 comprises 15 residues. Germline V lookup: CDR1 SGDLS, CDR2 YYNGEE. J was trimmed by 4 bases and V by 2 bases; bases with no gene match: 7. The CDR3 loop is CASSVTPDRGYGYTF. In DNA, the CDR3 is TGTGCCAGCAGCGTGACCCCCGACAGGGGCTATGGCTACACCTTC.

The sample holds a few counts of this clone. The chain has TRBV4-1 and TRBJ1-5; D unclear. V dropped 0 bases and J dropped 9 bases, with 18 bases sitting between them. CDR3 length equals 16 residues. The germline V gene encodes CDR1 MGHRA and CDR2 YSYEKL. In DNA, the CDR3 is TGCGCCAGCAGCCAAGACTGGGAAGCCGCCAAAGGGCCCCAGCATTTT. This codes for CASSQDWEAAKGPQHF.

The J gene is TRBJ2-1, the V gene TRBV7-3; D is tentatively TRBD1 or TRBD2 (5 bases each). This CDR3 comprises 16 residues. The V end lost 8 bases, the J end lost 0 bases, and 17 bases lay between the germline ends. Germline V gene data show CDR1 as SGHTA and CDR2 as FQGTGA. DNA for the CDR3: TGTGCCAGCGGATACCGGGACCAGAGCTCCTACAATGAGCAGTTCTTC. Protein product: CASGYRDQSSYNEQFF. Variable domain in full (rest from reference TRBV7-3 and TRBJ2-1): GAGVSQTPSNKVTEKGKYVELRCDPISGHTALYWYRQSLGQGPEFLIYFQGTGAADDSGLPNDRFFAVRPEGSVSTLKIQRTERGDSAVYLCASGYRDQSSYNEQFFGPGTRLTVL.

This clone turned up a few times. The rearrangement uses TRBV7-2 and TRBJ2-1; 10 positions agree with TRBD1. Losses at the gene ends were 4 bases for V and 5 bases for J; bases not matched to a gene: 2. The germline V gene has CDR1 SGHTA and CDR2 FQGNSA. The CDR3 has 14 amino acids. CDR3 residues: CASSSGQGNNEQFF. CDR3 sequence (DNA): TGTGCCAGCAGCTCGGGACAGGGGAACAATGAGCAGTTCTTC.

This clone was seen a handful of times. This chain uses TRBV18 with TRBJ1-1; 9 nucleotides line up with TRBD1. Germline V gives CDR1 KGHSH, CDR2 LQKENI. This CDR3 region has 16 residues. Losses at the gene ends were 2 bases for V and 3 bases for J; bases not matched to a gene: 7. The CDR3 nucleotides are TGTGCCAGCTCACCATCGCCGGGACAGGGTGACACTGAAGCTTTCTTT. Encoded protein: CASSPSPGQGDTEAFF.

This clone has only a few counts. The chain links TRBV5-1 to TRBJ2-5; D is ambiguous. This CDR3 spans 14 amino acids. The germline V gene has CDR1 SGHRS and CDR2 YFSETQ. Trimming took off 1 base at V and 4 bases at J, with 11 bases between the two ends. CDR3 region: CASSLNRAGETQYF. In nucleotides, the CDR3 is TGCGCCAGCAGCTTGAATAGGGCCGGAGAGACCCAGTACTTC.

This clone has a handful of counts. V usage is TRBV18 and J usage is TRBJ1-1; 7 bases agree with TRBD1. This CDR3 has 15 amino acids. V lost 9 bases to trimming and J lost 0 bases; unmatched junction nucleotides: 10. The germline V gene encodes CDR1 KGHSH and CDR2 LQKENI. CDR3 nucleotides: TGTGCCAGTCCCCAGGGGGATTCCATGAACACTGAAGCTTTCTTT. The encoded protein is CASPQGDSMNTEAFF.

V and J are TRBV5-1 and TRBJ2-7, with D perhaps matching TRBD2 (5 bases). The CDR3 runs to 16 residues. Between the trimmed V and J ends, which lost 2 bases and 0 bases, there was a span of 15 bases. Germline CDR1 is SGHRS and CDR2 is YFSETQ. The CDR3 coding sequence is TGCGCCAGCAGCTTAAGCGGACGGTCGAGCTCCTACGAGCAGTACTTC. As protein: CASSLSGRSSSYEQYF.

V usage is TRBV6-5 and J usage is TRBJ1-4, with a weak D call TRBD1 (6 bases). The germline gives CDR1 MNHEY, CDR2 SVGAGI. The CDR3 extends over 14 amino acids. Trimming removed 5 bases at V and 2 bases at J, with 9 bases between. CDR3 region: CASSGQNTNEKLFF. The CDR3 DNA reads TGTGCCAGCAGTGGACAGAATACTAATGAAAAACTGTTTTTT.

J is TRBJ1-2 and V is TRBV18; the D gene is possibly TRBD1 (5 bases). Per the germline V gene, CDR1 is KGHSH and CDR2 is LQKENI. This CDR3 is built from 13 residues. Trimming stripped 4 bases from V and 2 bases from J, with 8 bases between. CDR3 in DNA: TGTGCCAGCTCACAGACAGAGAACTATGGCTACACCTTC. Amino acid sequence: CASSQTENYGYTF.

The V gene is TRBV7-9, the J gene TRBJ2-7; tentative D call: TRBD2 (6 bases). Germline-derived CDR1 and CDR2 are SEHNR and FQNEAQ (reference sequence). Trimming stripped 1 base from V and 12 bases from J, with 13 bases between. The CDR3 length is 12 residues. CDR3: CASSLVGGDLYF. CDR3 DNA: TGTGCCAGCAGCTTAGTCGGCGGGGATTTGTACTTC.

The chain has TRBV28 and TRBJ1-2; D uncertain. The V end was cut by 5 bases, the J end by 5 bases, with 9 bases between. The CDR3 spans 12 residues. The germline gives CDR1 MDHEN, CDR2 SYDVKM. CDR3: CASSQDGYGYTF. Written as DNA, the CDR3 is TGTGCCAGCAGTCAGGACGGTTATGGCTACACCTTC.